A selection of T cell receptor beta chains follows, all from one sample in a study of cytomegalovirus exposure and HLA in healthy donors. Produced via immunoSEQ multiplex PCR; TCRdb's table is partial and in-frame only. The table includes 95,000 or so clones, around 86% detected once. Sequenced input: PBMCs. Every receptor here comes from a woman between 65 and 79 years old in good health and CMV-seropositive. The CDR3 runs from the conserved cysteine through the conserved F or W. D genes are given only for firm matches. Clone sizes are given selectively: once, few, many, or a class where the clone is expanded.

>NA|TRBV20-1|NA|TRBJ2-7
TGCAGTGCTGCCCGCCGGGAGCAGTACTTC
CSAARREQYF
>TRBD1|TRBV29-1|NA|TRBJ2-3
TGCAGCGTCTCTAGAGGACAGGGTGGTACAGATACGCAGTATTTT
CSVSRGQGGTDTQYF
>NA|TRBV9|NA|TRBJ2-7
TGTGCCAGCAGCGTAGGGGCACAGTCCTACGAGCAGTACTTC
CASSVGAQSYEQYF
>NA|TRBV27|NA|TRBJ2-7
TGTGCCAGCAGTTCAACAGGGTACTCCTACGAGCAGTACTTC
CASSSTGYSYEQYF
>TRBD1|TRBV28|once|TRBJ1-3
TGTGCCAGCAGTTTAAATAGACAGGGTGGAAACACCATATATTTT
CASSLNRQGGNTIYF
>TRBD1|TRBV18|NA|TRBJ2-7
TGTGCCAGCTCACCACCCCACCTGACAGGGGTGTACGAGCAGTACTTC
CASSPPHLTGVYEQYF
>NA|TRBV21-1|NA|TRBJ1-5
TGTGCCAGCAGCAAAGTTATAGAGCGAAATCAGCCCCAGCATTTT
CASSKVIERNQPQHF
>NA|TRBV6-1|NA|TRBJ2-1
TGTGCCAGCGTCGGACAGACTAACGGTGAGCAGTTCTTC
CASVGQTNGEQFF
>TRBD1|TRBV19|NA|TRBJ2-1
TGTGCCAGTAGTCCTTACCTCGACAGGGGGAAGTACAATGAGCAGTTCTTC
CASSPYLDRGKYNEQFF
>TRBD2|TRBV5-4|NA|TRBJ2-7
TGTGCCAGCAGCTTGCCGGGAGGGTCTTCCTACGAGCAGTACTTC
CASSLPGGSSYEQYF
>NA|TRBV29-1|NA|TRBJ1-2
TGCAGCGTCCTGACAGCTAACTATGGCTACACCTTC
CSVLTANYGYTF
>TRBD2|TRBV19|NA|TRBJ2-7
TGTGCCAGTAGTAAAGAGGAGACTAGCGGCCCCCCAGGCGAGCAGTACTTC
CASSKEETSGPPGEQYF
>NA|TRBV15|NA|TRBJ1-3
TGTGCCACCAGCAGAGATGACGGGTCAGGAAACACCATATATTTT
CATSRDDGSGNTIYF
>TRBD1|TRBV18|NA|TRBJ2-2
TGTGCCAGCTCGCGAAACGGACAGGGAACCGGGGAGCTGTTTTTT
CASSRNGQGTGELFF
>NA|TRBV2|NA|TRBJ1-2
TGTGCCAGCCGTCGCGGCTATGGCTACACCTTC
CASRRGYGYTF
>NA|TRBV5-8|NA|TRBJ1-2
TGTGCCAGCAGCTTGGCGGGCTATGGCTACACCTTC
CASSLAGYGYTF
>NA|TRBV30|NA|TRBJ1-5
TGTGCCTGGAGCGGGGGGCAGGGCAATCAGCCCCAGCATTTT
CAWSGGQGNQPQHF
>TRBD1|TRBV30|NA|TRBJ2-5
TGTGCCTGGAGTTTACCAGATGGGCAGGGGGCTTGGGAGACCCAGTACTTC
CAWSLPDGQGAWETQYF
>NA|TRBV5-4|NA|TRBJ2-6
TGTGCGGGCGGGAACTCTGGGGCCAACGTCCTGACTTTC
CAGGNSGANVLTF
>TRBD1|TRBV30|NA|TRBJ2-2
TGTGCCTGGAGTGTGCAGGGGGCGTTTGGCACCGGGGAGCTGTTTTTT
CAWSVQGAFGTGELFF
>NA|TRBV7-3|NA|TRBJ2-5
TGTGCCAGCAGCTTAATCCCACCGGCGGGGATACAAGAGACCCAGTACTTC
CASSLIPPAGIQETQYF
>TRBD1|TRBV11-3|NA|TRBJ2-7
TGTGCCAGCAGCTTATCCGGAAGGACAGGCGGCTACGAGCAGTACTTC
CASSLSGRTGGYEQYF
>NA|TRBV18|NA|TRBJ2-1
TGTGCCAGCTCACCACCGGCGACTACCGACAATGAGCAGTTCTTC
CASSPPATTDNEQFF
>NA|TRBV23-1|NA|TRBJ2-5
TGCGCCAGCAGTCGGAGCGGACAAGAGACCCAGTACTTC
CASSRSGQETQYF
>NA|TRBV28|NA|TRBJ2-1
TGTGCCAGCTCCTCCCCCCTTGGGGCTTACAATGAGCAGTTCTTC
CASSSPLGAYNEQFF
>NA|TRBV6-6|NA|TRBJ2-5
TGTGCCAGCAGCCACAGGGTCTCGGAGACCCAGTACTTC
CASSHRVSETQYF
>TRBD1|TRBV5-1|NA|TRBJ2-5
TGCGCCAGCAGCCCCGGGACAGCTGGGACCCAGTACTTC
CASSPGTAGTQYF
>TRBD1|TRBV9|NA|TRBJ2-1
TGTGCCAGCAGCGACGACCGGGACAGCTTCTACAATGAGCAGTTCTTC
CASSDDRDSFYNEQFF
>TRBD2|TRBV7-8|once|TRBJ2-7
TGTGCCAGCAGTTCAACTAGCGACAACTACGAGCAGTACTTC
CASSSTSDNYEQYF
>NA|TRBV10-1|NA|TRBJ1-2
TGCGCCAGCAGTGAGTCGAGGAATCCGACCGGCTACACCTTC
CASSESRNPTGYTF
>TRBD1|TRBV18|NA|TRBJ1-2
TGTGCCAGCTCACCATTAACAGGGGAGACCTATGGCTACACCTTC
CASSPLTGETYGYTF
>NA|TRBV4-1|NA|TRBJ2-2
TGCGCCAGCAGCCAACAGGCTAGCGACACCGGGGAGCTGTTTTTT
CASSQQASDTGELFF
>TRBD1|TRBV6-1|NA|TRBJ1-2
TGTGCCAGCAGTGAAAGAGAAGGACAGGGATTTGCCTATGGCTACACCTTC
CASSEREGQGFAYGYTF
>NA|TRBV7-9|NA|TRBJ1-4
TGTGCCAGCAGCTTCTCCGGGACTGGGCTGTTTTTT
CASSFSGTGLFF
>NA|TRBV2|NA|TRBJ1-3
TGTGCCAGCAGATCACAGTCACCCTCTGGAAACACCATATATTTT
CASRSQSPSGNTIYF
>NA|TRBV13|NA|TRBJ1-3
TGTGCCAACAGTCCGAGAAGTGGAAACACCATATATTTT
CANSPRSGNTIYF
>NA|TRBV7-2|NA|TRBJ2-5
TGTGCCAGCAGCCCTACGGGAGTGGGGATTGGTGTCCAGTACTTC
CASSPTGVGIGVQYF
>NA|TRBV28|NA|TRBJ1-3
TGTGCCAGCATCCTTGGCAGGGTAGGAAACACCATATATTTT
CASILGRVGNTIYF
>TRBD2|TRBV5-1|NA|TRBJ2-3
TGCGCCAGCAGCTTGGCGACTAGCGGGAGGAGAGATACGCAGTATTTT
CASSLATSGRRDTQYF
>NA|TRBV6-5|NA|TRBJ2-7
TGTGCCAGCAGACAGACAGCCTCCTACGAGCAGTACTTC
CASRQTASYEQYF
>TRBD1|TRBV6-5|few|TRBJ2-1
TGTGCCAGCACGGGGACAGGGATGAACAATGAGCAGTTCTTC
CASTGTGMNNEQFF
>NA|TRBV7-3|NA|TRBJ2-7
TGTGCCAGCAGCTTAGGCGAGGGCGAGCAGTACTTC
CASSLGEGEQYF
>TRBD1|TRBV7-9|NA|TRBJ2-7
TGTGCCAGCAGCTTACCTTCAGCCCGGGACAGGGGGAAATACGAGCAGTACTTC
CASSLPSARDRGKYEQYF
>NA|TRBV7-3|NA|TRBJ1-1
TGTGCCAGCAGCTTGGACGGGGGGGGAACTGAAGCTTTCTTT
CASSLDGGGTEAFF
>NA|TRBV5-1|NA|TRBJ2-2
TGCGCCAGCAGCTTGGCGGCTAGGAGGCCCGAAGCCGGGGAGCTGTTTTTT
CASSLAARRPEAGELFF
>TRBD2|TRBV28|few|TRBJ2-3
TGTGCCAGCAGTGATTCTTGGCAAGGACTAGCGGGAAGCCATGATACGCAGTATTTT
CASSDSWQGLAGSHDTQYF
>NA|TRBV30|NA|TRBJ2-7
TGTGCCTGGATCCTCAGGGTAGCAAAATCCTACGAGCAGTACTTC
CAWILRVAKSYEQYF
>TRBD1|TRBV19|NA|TRBJ2-7
TGTGCCAGTAGTATCGCACCGGGACAGGGGGCGTACGAGCAGTACTTC
CASSIAPGQGAYEQYF
>TRBD2|TRBV18|NA|TRBJ2-1
TGTGCCAGCTCATCGGGACTAGCGGGAGGATTGGAGCAGTTCTTC
CASSSGLAGGLEQFF
>NA|TRBV7-3|NA|TRBJ2-2
TGTGCCAGCAGCTTAGGTTCTAGCCGAGGGACCGGGGAGCTGTTTTTT
CASSLGSSRGTGELFF
>NA|TRBV19|NA|TRBJ1-5
TGTGCCAGTAGTATAGATGGGGCCCCTTGGCAGCCCCAGCATTTT
CASSIDGAPWQPQHF
>NA|TRBV2|NA|TRBJ2-2
TGTGCCAGCAGCGGTAGTGGCAGGGTTCACGGGGAGCTGTTTTTT
CASSGSGRVHGELFF
>TRBD2|TRBV7-2|NA|TRBJ2-2
TGTGCCAGCACCAGGACTAGCGGGAAAGCCGGGGAGCTGTTTTTT
CASTRTSGKAGELFF
>TRBD1|TRBV28|NA|TRBJ2-6
TGTGCCAGCACGCTAGGGGGCGCTGGGGCCAACGTCCTGACTTTC
CASTLGGAGANVLTF
>TRBD2|TRBV19|NA|TRBJ2-7
TGTGCCAGTACCCAACGGGAGACTAGCGGGAGCAGATCCTACGAGCAGTACTTC
CASTQRETSGSRSYEQYF
>NA|TRBV9|NA|TRBJ1-5
TGTGCCAGCAGTACGAGTGGTAGCAATCAGCCCCAGCATTTT
CASSTSGSNQPQHF
>NA|TRBV7-2|NA|TRBJ1-5
TGTGCCAGCAGCTTAGGGCTGAATAGCAATCAGCCCCAGCATTTT
CASSLGLNSNQPQHF
>TRBD2|TRBV30|NA|TRBJ2-3
TGTGCCTATGCCACCGGGACTAGTAGTCTCAGCACAGATACGCAGTATTTT
CAYATGTSSLSTDTQYF
>NA|TRBV28|NA|TRBJ2-1
TGTGCCAGCAGCAAGACTTTCAACAGGGCTTTTGAGCAGTTCTTC
CASSKTFNRAFEQFF
>NA|TRBV19|few|TRBJ1-5
TGTGCCAGTAGTATGCAGGACACCAATCAGCCCCAGCATTTT
CASSMQDTNQPQHF